The 19 T cell receptor beta chains below come from one sample, sequenced in a study of T cells in women clearing cervical HPV infection. The protocol was immunoSEQ multiplex PCR, while the TCRdb copy is restricted to in-frame clones and leaves out a portion. Recorded for this sample: about 20,000 clones. Sample: blood buffy coat. The receptor set was obtained from a woman between 18 and 69 years old with a cervical HPV16 infection that either progressed to CIN3+ or cleared (not recorded which).

Concerning this clone: The read finishes 3 residues shy of the CDR3 end, and the germline J gene is used to complete it. The V gene is TRBV20-1, the J gene TRBJ1-5; D is ambiguous. Germline CDR1 and CDR2: DFQATT and SNEGSKA (reference sequence). This CDR3 is built from 15 residues. V was clipped by 0 bases and J by 3 bases, with 12 bases between them. CDR3 DNA (partial): TGCAGTGCTAGAGATCTAAGGGTTTACAATCAGCCC. It is translated as CSARDLRVYNQP. In full, the CDR3 reads CSARDLRVYNQPQHF.

Turning to this clone: The read finishes 3 residues shy of the CDR3 end, and the germline J gene is used to complete it. The rearrangement joins TRBV14 to TRBJ1-1, with 7 bases fitting TRBD1. Losses at the gene ends were 4 bases for V and 1 base for J; bases not matched to a gene: 6. Germline assignment: CDR1 SGHDN and CDR2 FVKESK. The CDR3 spans 15 residues. This CDR3 reads CASSLIEGANTEAFF. Incomplete CDR3 DNA: TGTGCCAGCAGCCTTATAGAGGGGGCGAACACTGAA.

For this clone: The missing CDR3 end, 3 residues past where the read stops, is filled in from the germline J gene. This rearrangement joins TRBV7-8 to TRBJ2-7; TRBD2 matches 8 bases. There are 13 residues in the CDR3. V shed 3 bases and J 6 bases; nucleotides not matched to a gene: 4. The germline V gene has CDR1 SGHVS and CDR2 FQNEAQ. Partial CDR3 DNA: TGTGCCAGCAGCTTGTCGGGGGGGCTCGAG. This translates into CASSLSGGLE. The complete CDR3 protein is CASSLSGGLEQYF.

In the case of this clone: The read comes to an end 3 residues before the CDR3 does, leaving the germline J gene to fill in the end. V gene TRBV28 combines with J gene TRBJ1-4; D is ambiguous. Germline-derived CDR1 and CDR2 are MDHEN and SYDVKM. This CDR3 spans 11 amino acids. CDR3: CASTSVTELFF. The CDR3 DNA, read in part, is TGTGCCAGCACATCGGTAACGGAA. The whole variable domain, filled in from reference TRBV28 and TRBJ1-4, reads DVKVTQSSRYLVKRTGEKVFLECVQDMDHENMFWYRQDPGLGLRLIYFSYDVKMKEKGDIPEGYSVSREKKERFSLILESASTNQTSMYLCASTSVTELFFGSGTQLSVL.

On this clone: The CDR3 end lies 3 residues beyond the end of the read and is filled in from the germline J gene. V usage is TRBV18 and J usage is TRBJ2-5; no reliable D call. The V gene lost 1 base and the J gene lost 5 bases, with 11 bases spanning the gap. CDR3 length equals 14 residues. Germline CDR1 and CDR2: KGHSH and LQKENI. CDR3 residues: CASSPQEGWETQYF. The sequenced CDR3 bases are TGTGCCAGCTCACCACAAGAAGGGTGGGAGACC.

CDR3 DNA (partial): TGTGCCAGCCGAACAACCGGGGAG. It encodes CASRTTGE. The full-length CDR3 reads as CASRTTGELFF. The chain joins TRBV2 to TRBJ2-2; no firm D call. The sequenced fragment ends 3 residues before the CDR3 boundary, so the rest is inferred from the germline J gene. CDR3 length: 11 residues. Germline V gives CDR1 SNHLY, CDR2 FYNNEI. Trimming shortened V by 8 bases and J by 5 bases, and 6 bases separated the two germline ends.

Points on this clone: The missing CDR3 end, 3 residues past where the read stops, is filled in from the germline J gene. The chain is built from TRBV20-1 and TRBJ2-3; TRBD1 or TRBD2 may be the D gene (9 bases each). The V end lost 6 bases, the J end lost 3 bases, and 37 bases lay between the germline ends. The CDR3 length is 21 residues. CDR1 is DFQATT, CDR2 SNEGSKA, per germline (reference sequence). The CDR3 bases that were read are TGCAGTGCCTCTGGACAGGGGAATCGAATGGGCGGGGGGGCGTATACAGATACG. Translation: CSASGQGNRMGGGAYTDT. The entire CDR3 sequence reads CSASGQGNRMGGGAYTDTQYF.

For this clone: The CDR3 is cut off 3 residues early in the read; its end comes from the germline J gene. The chain uses TRBV4-1 and TRBJ1-5; D gene ambiguous. The CDR3 covers 14 residues. The ends were cut back, 1 base at V and 0 bases at J, with 4 bases in the middle. The germline CDR1 and CDR2 sequences are MGHRA and YSYEKL. CDR3 bases read: TGCGCCAGCAGCCAAGCAGATAGCAATCAGCCC. Amino acids: CASSQADSNQP. The whole CDR3 region reads CASSQADSNQPQHF.

Notes on this clone: The read terminates 3 residues before the CDR3 end, so the remaining end is supplied by the germline J gene. The chain combines TRBV5-8 with TRBJ2-3; the D gene is possibly TRBD2 (6 bases). This CDR3 spans 15 amino acids. Germline-derived CDR1 and CDR2 are SGHTS and YDEGEE. Between the trimmed V and J ends, which lost 5 bases and 2 bases, there was a span of 15 bases. The sequenced CDR3 bases are TGTGCCAGCAGGACAATAGCGGAGCCCACAGATACG. Translation: CASRTIAEPTDT. The CDR3 as a whole reads CASRTIAEPTDTQYF.

For this clone: The CDR3 goes on 3 residues after the read ends, and that part is filled in from the germline J gene. This chain connects TRBV20-1 to TRBJ2-1; the match to TRBD2 covers 13 bases. Germline V CDR1 and CDR2: DFQATT, SNEGSKA (reference sequence). Trimming at V came to 6 bases and at J to 0 bases, leaving 11 bases not matched to a gene. The CDR3 length is 18 residues. CDR3 protein: CSASGLAGAENSYNEQFF. CDR3 DNA (partial): TGCAGTGCCTCCGGACTAGCGGGGGCCGAAAACTCCTACAATGAG.

The CDR3 reads CSARDQAGTETQYF. The sequenced part of the CDR3 DNA is TGCAGTGCTAGAGATCAGGCGGGGACAGAGACC. This chain joins TRBV20-1 and TRBJ2-5, with D perhaps matching TRBD2 (6 bases). The read falls 3 residues short of the CDR3 end, and the missing part is taken from the germline J gene. The CDR3 totals 14 residues. V lost 0 bases and J 4 bases, leaving 12 bases between the germline ends. CDR1 is DFQATT, CDR2 SNEGSKA, per germline (reference sequence).

Remarks on this clone: One end of the junction does not line up with germline, which may come from a read error. The read stops 3 residues short of the end of the CDR3; the missing end is completed from the germline J gene. The genes are TRBV4-2 and TRBJ2-7; 10 bases map to TRBD1. Germline values: CDR1 LGHNA, CDR2 YNFKEQ. CDR3 length equals 14 residues. The CDR3 protein is CASSRTGGSYEQYF. The part of the CDR3 DNA that was read is TGCGCCAGCAGCCGGACAGGGGGCTCCTACGAG.

Worth noting for this clone: The read gets to within 3 residues of the CDR3 end, and the germline J gene fills in the rest. The chain couples TRBV2 to TRBJ2-5; no clear D gene. The V end was cut by 2 bases, the J end by 4 bases, with 8 bases between. The CDR3 covers 13 residues. Germline CDR1 and CDR2: SNHLY and FYNNEI. The CDR3: CASSERLRETQYF. The covered CDR3 bases are TGTGCCAGCAGTGAACGCCTACGAGAGACC.

Points on this clone: Read coverage stops 3 residues before the CDR3 terminus; the germline J gene supplies the remainder. The chain links TRBV20-1 to TRBJ2-5, with 11 bases aligning to TRBD2. Germline loops: CDR1 DFQATT, CDR2 SNEGSKA (reference sequence). After removal of 0 bases from V and 5 bases from J, the junction contained 8 bases not matched to a gene. The CDR3 runs to 16 residues. The DNA read from the CDR3 is TGCAGTGCTAGAGATTTTGTAGCGGGGGGGTTGGAGACC. This codes for CSARDFVAGGLET. The whole CDR3 reads CSARDFVAGGLETQYF.

The DNA read from the CDR3 is TGTGCCAGCAGTTATGGGACAGGGGGCTTGGACTATGGC. The encoded protein is CASSYGTGGLDYG. The CDR3 as a whole reads CASSYGTGGLDYGYTF. V usage is TRBV6-2 or TRBV6-3 and J usage is TRBJ1-2; 12 nucleotides match TRBD1. The read ends 3 residues early relative to the CDR3; the germline J gene fills the gap. V dropped 3 bases and J dropped 3; count of bases not matched to a gene: 5. The CDR3 covers 16 residues. The germline gives CDR1 MNHEY, CDR2 SVGEGT.

Turning to this clone: The read ends 3 residues early relative to the CDR3; the germline J gene fills the gap. This rearrangement joins TRBV7-2 to TRBJ2-1; D might be TRBD2 (5 bases). CDR1 is SGHTA, CDR2 FQGNSA, per germline. V shed 7 bases and J shed 6 bases, with 16 bases lying between them. This CDR3 comprises 14 residues. The part of the CDR3 DNA that was read is TGTGCCAGCACCAGAGGGCACAGCCCCAATGAG. It encodes CASTRGHSPNE. The full-length CDR3 reads as CASTRGHSPNEQFF.

Comment on this clone: The read terminates 3 residues ahead of where the CDR3 ends, so the germline J gene completes it. This chain uses TRBV19 with TRBJ2-2, with 8 bases aligning to TRBD2. This CDR3 has 18 amino acids. The V segment lost 6 bases and the J segment 6 bases; nucleotides outside the gene matches: 18. Germline CDR1 LNHDA, CDR2 SQIVND (reference sequence). The CDR3 reads CASRKGPGLSGRAGELFF. The CDR3 DNA, read in part, is TGTGCCAGTAGGAAGGGACCGGGACTCTCCGGGAGGGCCGGGGAG. The full variable domain, completed using reference TRBV19 and TRBJ2-2, is DGGITQSPKYLFRKEGQNVTLSCEQNLNHDAMYWYRQDPGQGLRLIYYSQIVNDFQKGDIAEGYSVSREKKESFPLTVTSAQKNPTAFYLCASRKGPGLSGRAGELFFGEGSRLTVL.

As to this clone: The germline gene is not matched at one end of the junction; a read error may be the cause. The CDR3 bases that were read are TGTGCTAGCAGCCCCGGGACAGGGGGCTCAGATACG. Translation: CASSPGTGGSDT. The entire CDR3 protein reads CASSPGTGGSDTQYF. This chain links TRBV7-7 with TRBJ2-3, with 12 nucleotides matching TRBD1. The CDR3 goes on 3 residues after the read ends, and that part is filled in from the germline J gene. Germline CDR1 and CDR2: SSHAT and FNYEAQ (reference sequence). The CDR3 has 15 residues. Looking up the rest from reference TRBV7-7 and TRBJ2-3 gives the full variable domain: GAGVSQSPRYKVTKRGQDVTLRCDPISSHATLYWYQQALGQGPEFLTYFNYEAQPDKSGLPSDRFSAERPEGSISTLTIQRTEQRDSAMYRCASSPGTGGSDTQYFGPGTRLTVL.

With regard to this clone: The observed sequence ends 3 residues before the CDR3 terminus, with the missing tail filled in from the germline J gene. This rearrangement joins TRBV5-5 to TRBJ1-1, with TRBD1 as a possible D gene (5 bases). The CDR3 runs to 15 residues. Germline assignment: CDR1 SGHKS and CDR2 YYEKEE (reference sequence). V was trimmed by 2 bases and J by 3 bases, leaving 14 bases between them. CDR3 DNA (partial): TGTGCCAGCAGCTTCGGGTGGACATTTGACACTGAA. Protein: CASSFGWTFDTE. In full, the CDR3 is CASSFGWTFDTEAFF.